This T cell receptor (beta chain) was sequenced for a study of T cells in women clearing cervical HPV infection. Measured with immunoSEQ multiplex PCR; TCRdb has only the in-frame clones, and not every one. This specimen shows tens of thousands of clones; the ten leading clones hold around 8.4%. On this clone: The sequence runs out 3 residues before the end of the CDR3; the remainder is reconstructed from the germline J gene.

Looked up from germline, CDR1 is DFQATT and CDR2 is SNEGSKA (reference sequence). CDR3 length: 15 amino acids. This chain joins TRBV20-1 and TRBJ1-4; 7 nucleotides agree with TRBD1. The receptor's source is a woman between 18 and 70 years old with a cervical HPV16 infection that either progressed to CIN3+ or cleared (not recorded which). The sequenced material came from blood buffy coat. CDR3 region: CSAQRGDRDNSPLFF. The covered CDR3 bases are TGCAGTGCTCAGAGGGGAGACAGGGATAATTCACCA.